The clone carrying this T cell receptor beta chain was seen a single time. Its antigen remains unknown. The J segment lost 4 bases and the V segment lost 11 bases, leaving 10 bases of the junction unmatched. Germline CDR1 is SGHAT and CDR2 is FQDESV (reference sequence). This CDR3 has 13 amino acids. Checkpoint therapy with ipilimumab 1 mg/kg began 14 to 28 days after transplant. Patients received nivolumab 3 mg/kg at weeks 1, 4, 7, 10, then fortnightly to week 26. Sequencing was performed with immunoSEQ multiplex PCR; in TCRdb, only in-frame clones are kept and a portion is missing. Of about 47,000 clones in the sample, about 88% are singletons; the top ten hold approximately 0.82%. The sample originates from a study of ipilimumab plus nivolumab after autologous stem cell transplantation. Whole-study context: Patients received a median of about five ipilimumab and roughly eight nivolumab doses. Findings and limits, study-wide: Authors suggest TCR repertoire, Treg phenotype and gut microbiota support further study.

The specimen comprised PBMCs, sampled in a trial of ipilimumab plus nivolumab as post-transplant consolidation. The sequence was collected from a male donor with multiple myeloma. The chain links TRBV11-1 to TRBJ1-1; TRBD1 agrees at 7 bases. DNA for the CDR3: TGTGCCGGGAGGGGGCAGGGGGTCACTGAAGCTTTCTTT. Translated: CAGRGQGVTEAFF.